The rows below give T cell receptor beta chains drawn from one sample of a study of beta chain features in type 1 diabetes. This table comes from immunoSEQ multiplex PCR, and its TCRdb copy is limited to in-frame clones, with some not included. This sample yields around 70,000 clones, of which roughly 50% are seen a single time; 0.55% to 0.8% belongs to the top ten. Source material: central memory CD4+ T cells from blood. The receptor source for this set is a man aged 25-45 years with type 1 diabetes. CDR3s include the opening cysteine and the closing phenylalanine or tryptophan. The D gene is left open where the match is weak. A clone size is listed for some rows: how often the clone was seen (once, few, many), or a class if it is expanded.

NA	TRBD2	TRBV5-4	TRBJ2-3	TGTGCCAGCAGCCTGACTAGCGGGTACACAGATACGCAGTATTTT	CASSLTSGYTDTQYF
NA	NA	TRBV21-1	TRBJ2-3	TGTGCCAGCATCCAAAACCAGCCGGGAAGCACAGATACGCAGTATTTT	CASIQNQPGSTDTQYF
NA	TRBD2	TRBV10-3	TRBJ2-1	TGTGCCATCAGTGAGTCGTCGACTAGCGCGAGCTCCTACAATGAGCAGTTCTTC	CAISESSTSASSYNEQFF
NA	TRBD1	TRBV5-1	TRBJ2-3	TGCGCCAGCAGCTTAGGACAGGGAAGGACAGATACGCAGTATTTT	CASSLGQGRTDTQYF
NA	TRBD1	TRBV6-6	TRBJ1-1	TGTGCCAGCAGCCTTCCCGACGACAGGGGGCAAACTGAAGCTTTCTTT	CASSLPDDRGQTEAFF
few	NA	TRBV19	TRBJ2-3	TGTGCCAGTAGTATTTCAGCGGTTGGAATCGATACGCAGTATTTT	CASSISAVGIDTQYF
few	NA	TRBV2	TRBJ1-2	TGTGCCAGCAGTGAAGGCGGGCGGGGAGACTATGGCTACACCTTC	CASSEGGRGDYGYTF
NA	NA	TRBV7-9	TRBJ1-4	TGTGCCAGCAGCTTAGGACATTCTAATGAAAAACTGTTTTTT	CASSLGHSNEKLFF
few	NA	TRBV6-4	TRBJ1-1	TGTGCCAGCAGCCGAGAGAGGAACACTGAAGCTTTCTTT	CASSRERNTEAFF
NA	TRBD1	TRBV18	TRBJ2-2	TGTGCCAGCTCACCTGGACAGGGGGGCCCGAACACCGGGGAGCTGTTTTTT	CASSPGQGGPNTGELFF
NA	NA	TRBV6-1	TRBJ1-6	TGTGCCAGCAGTGCCCAGGGTGGGGATAATTCACCCCTCCACTTT	CASSAQGGDNSPLHF
NA	TRBD1	TRBV19	TRBJ2-1	TGTGCCAGTAGTCTTACCTCCGGGACAGGGGGTTACAATGAGCAGTTCTTC	CASSLTSGTGGYNEQFF
NA	NA	TRBV6-4	TRBJ1-1	TGTGCCAGCAGAGAGGCGTCCAGGAACACTGAAGCTTTCTTT	CASREASRNTEAFF
NA	TRBD1	TRBV27	TRBJ2-5	TGTGCCAGCAGTTTTTGGGGACAGGGGCGAGAGACCCAGTACTTC	CASSFWGQGRETQYF
few	TRBD1	TRBV18	TRBJ1-1	TGTGCCAGCTCACCGCTGGGACAGGCGTACACTGAAGCTTTCTTT	CASSPLGQAYTEAFF
NA	NA	TRBV6-6	TRBJ2-1	TGTGCCAGCAGTTACGTAGAGAATGAGCAGTTCTTC	CASSYVENEQFF
NA	TRBD2	TRBV2	TRBJ2-1	TGTGCCACCGGGACTAGCGGGGGGGGGAATGAGCAGTTCTTC	CATGTSGGGNEQFF
NA	NA	TRBV18	TRBJ1-1	TGTGCCAGCTCACCACCGGCGAACACTGAAGCTTTCTTT	CASSPPANTEAFF
few	NA	TRBV5-1	TRBJ2-3	TGCGCCAGCAGCTTGGTCTTGCAAGGAGCAGATACGCAGTATTTT	CASSLVLQGADTQYF
few	NA	TRBV6-5	TRBJ1-1	TGTGCCAGCGAGTCGGGCACTGAAGCTTTCTTT	CASESGTEAFF
NA	TRBD2	TRBV6-6	TRBJ2-3	TGTGCCAGCAGTATGGGACTAGCGGGGGGGATAGATACGCAGTATTTT	CASSMGLAGGIDTQYF
NA	NA	TRBV2	TRBJ1-2	TGTGCCGCAGGAAACTATGGCTACACCTTC	CAAGNYGYTF
few	NA	TRBV6-5	TRBJ2-7	TGTGCCAGCAGTCCAGGGGTAGGCGAGCAGTACTTC	CASSPGVGEQYF
few	NA	TRBV6-1	TRBJ2-4	TGTGCCAGCAATCCAGGAGGGGTAGCCAAAAACATTCAGTACTTC	CASNPGGVAKNIQYF
NA	TRBD1	TRBV4-1	TRBJ1-4	TGCGCCAGCAGCTCACCCGGGACAGGGGGAAGTAATAATGAAAAACTGTTTTTT	CASSSPGTGGSNNEKLFF
few	NA	TRBV7-2	TRBJ1-1	TGTGCCAGCAGCCCCCCGGCAGGCACTGAAGCTTTCTTT	CASSPPAGTEAFF
NA	TRBD2	TRBV6-6	TRBJ2-2	TGTGCCAGCAGATCACAGCGGGGGGGCGGCACCGGGGAGCTGTTTTTT	CASRSQRGGGTGELFF
few	TRBD2	TRBV9	TRBJ2-1	TGTGCCAGCAGTCCCGCGGGGGAATCCTACAATGAGCAGTTCTTC	CASSPAGESYNEQFF
NA	TRBD1	TRBV11-3	TRBJ1-2	TGTGCCAGCAGCTTGGACGCCAGGACAGGCTATGGCTACACCTTC	CASSLDARTGYGYTF
NA	TRBD1	TRBV18	TRBJ2-5	TGTGCCAGCTCACCGAGCGACAGGGGAGATAAGACCCAGTACTTC	CASSPSDRGDKTQYF